The entry below gives a single T cell receptor beta chain sequence along with its context. This clone was recorded once. What this receptor recognizes is not known. Base-call qualities are not available, and no considerably larger clone is one nucleotide away. These data belong to a study of PD-1 blockade in classical Hodgkin lymphoma (dated by TCRdb to about 2020). About the investigation overall: Nivolumab dosing was 3 mg/kg intravenously every 2 weeks, continuing until either disease progression or unacceptable toxicity. The study used CyTOF and TCR beta sequencing to define a peripheral blood immune signature of response to PD-1 blockade in classical Hodgkin lymphoma.

What the time point label conveys for this sample: cycle 2 day 1 (C2D1) of nivolumab. All trial patients had relapsed after autologous stem cell transplantation, with cohorts A, B and C differing in prior brentuximab vedotin exposure. The trial cohort was composed of about 54 patients with relapsed/refractory classical Hodgkin lymphoma, for whom complete response, partial response or progressive disease was recorded as best overall response. Single-agent nivolumab was administered to trial patients in the multi-cohort phase II CheckMate 205 trial. Best overall response was determined by an independent review committee according to the 2007 International Working Group response criteria. Trial PBMCs were collected just before the start of nivolumab (C1D1) and during therapy at cycle 2 day 1 and cycle 4 day 1. Peripheral blood was collected in 8 mL Vacutainer Cell Preparation Tubes, from which PBMCs were isolated by centrifugation and then cryopreserved.

There are 14 amino acids in the CDR3, from cysteine to phenylalanine inclusive. Of all the DNA, just the CDR3 is kept, 42 bases in frame from base 1. CDR1 and CDR2, per the germline V gene (reference sequence), are LNHDA and SQIVND. V drops 10 bases and J drops 6 bases, leaving 22 bases in between. The Qiagen DNeasy kit was used to extract genomic DNA both from unsorted PBMCs and from the negatively selected CD4+ and CD8+ fractions. Using primers that anneal to V and J segments, immunoSEQ multiplex PCR amplified the TCR beta CDR3 regions. A synthetic immune receptor repertoire was used to minimize amplification bias, and any residual bias was removed computationally once sequencing was done. For the original study's pipeline: Repertoire diversity was quantified as the Shannon entropy index using custom Python scripts. The unsorted, CD4+ and CD8+ repertoires were each analyzed separately, with the exception of combined analyses, where CD4+ and CD8+ sequences were merged in silico. A clone was considered expanded if an increase in frequency of at least 2-fold after treatment relative to C1D1 was found, and a pseudocount of 0.5 was applied to clones undetected at baseline. Singleton clones were defined as clones with 0 or 1 copy at C1D1, and non-singleton clones were defined as clones with 2 or more copies. Clones expanded in unsorted samples were annotated as CD4+, CD8+ or unknown by matching protein sequences in sorted samples from the same patient. Wilcoxon tests on paired samples were used to test diversity changes from C1D1 to C4D1. As stored in TCRdb, this immuneACCESS dataset retains in-frame rearrangements with V and J assigned. A fraction of the clones does not appear; measured against another copy, unresolved V genes explain less than half of the discrepancy, and the remainder lacks a known reason. The DNA gave D and trimming, while V, J and clone size come from that table. In all, the sample holds 20,000 to 30,000 clones, and 65% to 80% of those were seen once. The ten top clones hold 8% of the sample.

General conclusions and limits of the study: The study was restricted to a single clinical trial cohort, and the causes of repertoire differences, possibly disease activity or prior therapy, were left undefined. Trial patients with a complete response had baseline diversity similar to that of newly diagnosed patients, while partial responders and progressors had significantly lower diversity. Newly diagnosed patients were reported to have lower baseline TCR diversity than healthy donors, and relapsed/refractory patients were reported to have lower baseline TCR diversity still. CD4+ but not CD8+ TCR diversity rose significantly by C4D1 (p=0.0027 vs p=0.16), most apparent in complete responders (p=0.02). Lower diversity was observed in patients in whom nivolumab was started less than 1 year after ASCT, and these patients were excluded from later analyses so that confounding by immune reconstitution would be avoided.

This sequence was found in a human donor with classical Hodgkin lymphoma. The specimen was peripheral blood mononuclear cells (PBMCs), collected before the second cycle of nivolumab. The chain links TRBV19 with TRBJ2-7, with the D gene not confidently named. The DNA reads TGTGCCACTCGAAGGGAACCCAAACGTGGCGAGCAGTACTTC. The resulting protein is CATRREPKRGEQYF. The CDR3, completed at both ends by the reference TRBV19 and TRBJ2-7 genes, gives the full variable domain DGGITQSPKYLFRKEGQNVTLSCEQNLNHDAMYWYRQDPGQGLRLIYYSQIVNDFQKGDIAEGYSVSREKKESFPLTVTSAQKNPTAFYLCATRREPKRGEQYFGPGTRLTVT.